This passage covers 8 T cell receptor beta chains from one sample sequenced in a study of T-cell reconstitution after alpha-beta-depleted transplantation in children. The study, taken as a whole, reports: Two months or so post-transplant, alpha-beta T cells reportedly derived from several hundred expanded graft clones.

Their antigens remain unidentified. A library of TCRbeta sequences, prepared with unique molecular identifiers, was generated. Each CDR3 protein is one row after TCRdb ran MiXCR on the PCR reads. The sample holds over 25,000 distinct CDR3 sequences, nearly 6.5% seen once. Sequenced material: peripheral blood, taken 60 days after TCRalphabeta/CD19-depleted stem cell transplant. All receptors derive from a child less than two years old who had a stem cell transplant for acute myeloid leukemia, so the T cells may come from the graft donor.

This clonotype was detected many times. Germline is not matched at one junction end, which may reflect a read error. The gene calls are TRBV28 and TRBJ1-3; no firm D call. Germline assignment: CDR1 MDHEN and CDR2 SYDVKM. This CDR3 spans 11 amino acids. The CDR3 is CASSLSGAWNF. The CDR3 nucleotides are TGTGCCAGCAGTTTAAGTGGAGCTTGGAATTTT.

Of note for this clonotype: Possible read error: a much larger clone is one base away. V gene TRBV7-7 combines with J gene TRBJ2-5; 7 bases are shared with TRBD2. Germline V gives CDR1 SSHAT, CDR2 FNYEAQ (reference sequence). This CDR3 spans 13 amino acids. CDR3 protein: CASSLRGEETQCF. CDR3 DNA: TGTGCCAGCAGCTTACGGGGGGAAGAGACCCAGTGCTTC.

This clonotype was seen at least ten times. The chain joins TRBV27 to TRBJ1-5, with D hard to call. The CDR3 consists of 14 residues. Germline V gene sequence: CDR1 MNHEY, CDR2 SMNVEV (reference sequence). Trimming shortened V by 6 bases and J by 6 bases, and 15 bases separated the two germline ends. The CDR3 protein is CASRPDSGGQPQHF. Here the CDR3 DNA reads TGTGCCAGCAGACCCGATAGCGGAGGTCAGCCCCAGCATTTT.

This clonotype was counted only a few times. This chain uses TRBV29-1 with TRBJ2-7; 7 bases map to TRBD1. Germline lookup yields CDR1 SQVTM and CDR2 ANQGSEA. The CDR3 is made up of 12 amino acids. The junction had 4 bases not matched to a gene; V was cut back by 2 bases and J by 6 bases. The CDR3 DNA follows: TGCAGCGTTGAAAGGGGGCTCGGCGAGCAGTACTTC. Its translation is CSVERGLGEQYF.

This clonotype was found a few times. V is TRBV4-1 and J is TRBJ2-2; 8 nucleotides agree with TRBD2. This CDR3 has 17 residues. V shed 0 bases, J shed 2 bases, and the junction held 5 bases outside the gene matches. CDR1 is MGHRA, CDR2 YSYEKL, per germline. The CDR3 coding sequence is TGCGCCAGCAGCCAAGAGGAGGGACTAGATAACACCGGGGAGCTGTTTTTT. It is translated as CASSQEEGLDNTGELFF.

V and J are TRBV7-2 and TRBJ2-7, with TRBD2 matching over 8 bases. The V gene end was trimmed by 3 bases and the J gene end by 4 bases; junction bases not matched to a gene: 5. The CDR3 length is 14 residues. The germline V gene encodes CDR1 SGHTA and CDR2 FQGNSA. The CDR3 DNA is TGTGCCAGCAGCTTCCCGGGACTAGTTTACGAGCAGTACTTC. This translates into CASSFPGLVYEQYF.

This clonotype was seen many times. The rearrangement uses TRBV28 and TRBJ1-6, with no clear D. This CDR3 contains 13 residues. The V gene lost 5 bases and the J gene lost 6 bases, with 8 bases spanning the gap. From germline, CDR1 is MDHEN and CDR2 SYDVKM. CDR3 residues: CASSPLINSPLHF. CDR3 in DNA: TGTGCCAGCAGTCCCCTAATTAATTCACCCCTCCACTTT. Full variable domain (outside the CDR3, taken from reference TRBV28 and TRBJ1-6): DVKVTQSSRYLVKRTGEKVFLECVQDMDHENMFWYRQDPGLGLRLIYFSYDVKMKEKGDIPEGYSVSREKKERFSLILESASTNQTSMYLCASSPLINSPLHFGNGTRLTVT.

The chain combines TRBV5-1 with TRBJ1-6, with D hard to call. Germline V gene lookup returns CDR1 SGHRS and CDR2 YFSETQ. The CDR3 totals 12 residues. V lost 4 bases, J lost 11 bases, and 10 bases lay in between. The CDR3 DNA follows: TGCGCCAGCAGCCCCGGAAGGACACCCCTCCACTTT. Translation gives CASSPGRTPLHF.